The present entry profiles one T cell receptor (beta chain) with its context. This specimen belongs to a study of T cell responses to AZD1222 COVID-19 vaccine. Germline assignment: CDR1 SQVTM and CDR2 ANQGSEA. Trimming removed 5 bases at V and 0 bases at J, with 13 bases between. This CDR3 is 14 amino acids long. The data were produced by immunoSEQ multiplex PCR, yet TCRdb's version contains in-frame clones alone and is incomplete. The sample yields 130,000 to 150,000 clones, more than 75% seen once. The sequence was obtained from an adult in good health. Source: peripheral blood, taken on day 0 of AZD1222 vaccination. The chain carries TRBV29-1 and TRBJ1-1; D is perhaps TRBD1 (5 bases). CDR3 loop: CSVQHRGVNTEAFF. The CDR3, as DNA: TGCAGCGTTCAGCATCGGGGCGTGAACACTGAAGCTTTCTTT. Filled out from reference TRBV29-1 and TRBJ1-1, the complete variable domain reads SAVISQKPSRDICQRGTSLTIQCQVDSQVTMMFWYRQQPGQSLTLIATANQGSEATYESGFVIDKFPISRPNLTFSTLTVSNMSPEDSSIYLCSVQHRGVNTEAFFGQGTRLTVV.